One sample yielded the 20 T cell receptor beta chains listed below, sequenced in a study of regulatory T cells in long-lasting Graves disease. Time point specified: newly diagnosed GD, antithyroid drugs for less than 3 months. Construction of the TCR library relied on RNA isolated from PBMCs. Arm-PCR with iRepertoire HTBI primers amplified the CDR3 regions for these TCR beta libraries. TCRdb recomputed calls from the multiplex PCR reads with MiXCR, one row per CDR3 protein. The data hold approximately 400,000 distinct CDR3 sequences, with over 12% observed a single time. These same records also appear under a second study, on T cells in Graves' hyperthyroidism and ophthalmopathy.

The material sequenced was peripheral blood mononuclear cells (PBMCs), taken at new diagnosis, from a patient treated with antithyroid drugs. The receptors derive from a woman in her thirties or forties with Graves disease.

Ten or more counts support this clonotype. The rearrangement links TRBV12-3 or TRBV12-4 to TRBJ2-5, with 7 bases lining up with TRBD2. V gave up 3 bases and J gave up 4 bases; unmatched junction bases: 5. The CDR3 runs 14 residues. The CDR3 DNA sequence: TGTGCCAGCAGTTTGGCGGGAGCCTTAGAGACCCAGTACTTC. Its translation: CASSLAGALETQYF.

Details on this clonotype: One junction end disagrees with the germline gene, perhaps due to a read error. The gene calls are TRBV4-1 and TRBJ1-4; tentative D call: TRBD1 (6 bases). There are 18 residues in the CDR3. The germline V gene encodes CDR1 MGHRA and CDR2 YSYEKL. CDR3: CASSPRGMGGLMSEKLFF. CDR3 coding DNA: TGTGCCAGCAGCCCCCGTGGTATGGGGGGCCTCATGAGTGAAAAACTGTTTTTT.

Regarding this clonotype: A read error likely explains this, since a far larger clone differs by one base. CDR3 sequence (DNA): TGTGCCAGCAGCTTATTGATGGTCGGGGCAGAGTCCCAGTACTTC. It yields the protein CASSLLMVGAESQYF. The rearrangement joins TRBV11-2 to TRBJ2-3; either TRBD1 or TRBD2 may supply D (5 bases each). The tail of the sequence fits TRBJ2-5 better, so the J call may be wrong. CDR1 is SGHAT, CDR2 FQNNGV, per germline. The CDR3 runs 15 residues.

This clonotype was detected many times. The chain recombines TRBV30 with TRBJ2-7; TRBD1 matches at 7 bases. This CDR3 is 13 amino acids long. V was clipped by 2 bases and J by 3 bases; unmatched bases: 4. CDR1 is GTSNPN, CDR2 SVGIG, per germline (reference sequence). The CDR3 is CAWSKAGGYEQYF. CDR3 coding DNA: TGTGCCTGGAGTAAGGCAGGGGGCTACGAGCAGTACTTC.

This clonotype was found many times. CDR3 coding DNA: TGTGCCAGCAGCGCCCGGGACCCCCCGGACGAGCAGTACTTC. Its protein is CASSARDPPDEQYF. The gene calls are TRBV9 and TRBJ2-7; TRBD1 or TRBD2 may be the D gene (5 bases each). Deletions cut 3 bases from V and 5 bases from J, with 15 bases between. Germline CDR1 is SGDLS and CDR2 is YYNGEE. The CDR3 spans 14 residues. Complete variable domain (other parts from reference TRBV9 and TRBJ2-7): DSGVTQTPKHLITATGQRVTLRCSPRSGDLSVYWYQQSLDQGLQFLIQYYNGEERAKGNILERFSAQQFPDLHSELNLSSLELGDSALYFCASSARDPPDEQYFGPGTRLTVT.

This clonotype was seen ten or more times. The chain employs TRBV6-5 and TRBJ2-7; 14 bases align to TRBD2. V was clipped by 2 bases and J by 4 bases; unmatched bases: 4. Germline V CDR1 and CDR2: MNHEY, SVGAGI. The CDR3 sequence is 16 residues long. CDR3 residues: CASSYRGLAGAYEQYF. In nucleotides, the CDR3 is TGTGCCAGCAGTTACAGGGGACTAGCGGGAGCGTACGAGCAGTACTTC.

This clonotype was observed at least ten times. This chain connects TRBV11-1 to TRBJ2-1; 7 nucleotides match TRBD1. The CDR3 spans 15 residues. V trimming: 6 bases; J trimming: 7 bases; junction bases outside the gene matches: 12. Germline V gene data show CDR1 as SGHAT and CDR2 as FQDESV (reference sequence). CDR3 protein: CASSFFRDSRNEQFF. The CDR3 nucleotides are TGTGCCAGCAGTTTCTTCCGGGACAGTCGAAATGAGCAGTTCTTC.

This clonotype was detected many times. This sequence joins TRBV29-1 and TRBJ2-7; no reliable D call. V dropped 4 bases and J dropped 9 bases, with 10 bases sitting between them. CDR1 and CDR2 (germline): SQVTM, ANQGSEA. The CDR3 runs 10 residues. DNA for the CDR3: TGCAGCGTTGTTGATGTGGGGCAGTACTTC. Protein product: CSVVDVGQYF.

This clonotype was recorded at least ten times. The rearrangement uses TRBV10-3 and TRBJ1-2, with a possible D match to TRBD1 (5 bases). The CDR3 contains 16 residues. V was pared by 5 bases and J by 4 bases, with 20 bases between. CDR1 is ENHRY, CDR2 SYGVKD, per germline. Written as DNA, the CDR3 is TGTGCCATCAGTATACAAACCAGGGCGTTGCGCTATGGCTACACCTTC. Its translation: CAISIQTRALRYGYTF.

This clonotype has more than one count but fewer than ten. CDR3 in amino acids: CASSLALMASSYNEQFF. CDR3 bases: TGTGCCAGCAGCTTGGCCTTGATGGCGAGCTCCTACAATGAGCAGTTCTTC. The gene calls are TRBV5-5 and TRBJ2-1; no reliable D call. The CDR3 extends over 17 amino acids. Looked up from germline, CDR1 is SGHKS and CDR2 is YYEKEE (reference sequence). Trimming removed 0 bases from V and 0 bases from J, with 13 bases in between.

The chain carries TRBV6-1 and TRBJ2-7; 11 bases are a match to TRBD1. J lost 3 bases, V lost 5 bases, and 3 bases had no gene match. The CDR3 length is 14 residues. The germline gives CDR1 MNHNS, CDR2 SASEGT. The CDR3 loop is CASSPGQGDYEQYF. Here the CDR3 DNA reads TGTGCCAGCAGTCCGGGACAGGGGGACTACGAGCAGTACTTC.

This chain's CDR3 is CASSQAGVVYNEQFF. The CDR3 region has the DNA TGCGCCAGCAGCCAAGCTGGGGTTGTCTACAATGAGCAGTTCTTC. The rearrangement links TRBV4-1 to TRBJ2-1; no firm D call. V lost 1 base to trimming and J lost 3 bases, with 10 bases between them. The length of the CDR3 is 15 residues. CDR1 is MGHRA and CDR2 is YSYEKL in the germline V gene.

This clonotype came up many times. This chain uses TRBV30 with TRBJ1-6, with D unclear. CDR3 length: 11 residues. CDR1 GTSNPN and CDR2 SVGIG come from the germline V gene (reference sequence). Trimming removed 3 bases at V and 8 bases at J, with 5 bases between. The DNA for the CDR3 is TGTGCCTGGAGGAAGGATTCACCCCTCCACTTT. Translating it yields CAWRKDSPLHF. Supplemented by reference TRBV30 and TRBJ1-6, the full variable domain reads SQTIHQWPATLVQPVGSPLSLECTVEGTSNPNLYWYRQAAGRGLQLLFYSVGIGQISSEVPQNLSASRPQDRQFILSSKKLLLSDSGFYLCAWRKDSPLHFGNGTRLTVT.

This clonotype was counted many times. The J gene is TRBJ1-6, the V gene TRBV10-2; D unclear. Germline lookup yields CDR1 WSHSY and CDR2 SAAADI. The germline V and J ends were trimmed by 0 bases and 17 bases, with 11 bases remaining between them. This CDR3 is 12 amino acids long. The CDR3 nucleotides are TGCGCCAGCAGTGAGTCAGCCCAAGACTTCCACTTT. This codes for CASSESAQDFHF.

This clonotype was detected many times. This chain uses TRBV20-1 with TRBJ2-5; 7 nucleotides match TRBD2. Germline V gives CDR1 DFQATT, CDR2 SNEGSKA (reference sequence). The CDR3 sequence is 13 residues long. V shed 4 bases, J shed 1 base, and the junction held 3 bases outside the gene matches. CDR3 residues: CSAILAGQETQYF. CDR3 bases: TGCAGTGCTATATTAGCGGGCCAAGAGACCCAGTACTTC.

This clonotype has a count of ten or more. The J gene is TRBJ1-1, the V gene TRBV12-3 or TRBV12-4; the match to TRBD1 covers 11 bases. With V trimmed by 0 bases and J by 1 base, 7 bases remained unmatched. The CDR3 is made up of 18 amino acids. DNA for the CDR3: TGTGCCAGCAGTTTAGCGACACTTGGACAGGGGGCGAACACTGAAGCTTTCTTT. This encodes CASSLATLGQGANTEAFF.

This clonotype was observed a few times. The chain is built from TRBV20-1 and TRBJ1-5, with D perhaps TRBD1 (5 bases). The germline CDR1 and CDR2 sequences are DFQATT and SNEGSKA (reference sequence). The V and J ends lost 0 bases and 5 bases respectively, with 14 bases between them. CDR3 length: 15 residues. CDR3 amino acids: CSARDLRGFDQPQHF. The CDR3 coding sequence is TGCAGTGCTAGAGATCTAAGGGGCTTTGATCAGCCCCAGCATTTT.

J is TRBJ1-2 and V is TRBV28; maybe TRBD1 (5 bases). The germline V gene encodes CDR1 MDHEN and CDR2 SYDVKM. The CDR3 is 16 residues long. Between the trimmed V and J ends, which lost 4 bases and 2 bases, there was a span of 17 bases. The CDR3 spells CASSSIRSQGNYGYTF. Here the CDR3 DNA reads TGTGCCAGCAGTTCGATACGCTCTCAGGGAAACTATGGCTACACCTTC.

This clonotype has at least ten counts. V and J are TRBV2 and TRBJ2-5; D not resolved. Germline-derived CDR1 and CDR2 are SNHLY and FYNNEI. There are 13 residues in the CDR3. Trimming took 1 base from V and 0 from J, leaving 3 bases between them. The DNA of the CDR3 is TGTGCCAGCAGTGAAGGTAACCAAGAGACCCAGTACTTC. This codes for CASSEGNQETQYF.

The chain combines TRBV5-1 with TRBJ2-7; 14 bases agree with TRBD2. The length of the CDR3 is 13 residues. With V trimmed by 7 bases and J by 5 bases, 2 bases remained unmatched. Germline lookup yields CDR1 SGHRS and CDR2 YFSETQ. The CDR3 sequence is CASGGLAGDEQYF. The CDR3 DNA reads as TGCGCCAGCGGGGGACTAGCGGGAGACGAGCAGTACTTC.